This TCR beta chain was retrieved from a study of blood T cell repertoires in COVID-19. The ends lost 1 base at V and 4 bases at J; junction bases unmatched: 5. Germline CDR1 and CDR2: KGHSH and LQKENI. The CDR3 is 16 amino acids. Methods used by the authors: Amplification from reference gene primers served as the basis for estimated nucleated cell counts. The protocol was immunoSEQ multiplex PCR, while the TCRdb copy is restricted to in-frame clones and leaves out a portion. D and trimming were read from the DNA, whereas the V and J calls and clone size are those reported in that table. The sample shows roughly 66,000 clones, about nine tenths of them seen only once.

This chain uses TRBV18 with TRBJ2-1; TRBD2 matches 9 bases. The receptor's source is a human donor with active COVID-19. The donor label of this sample is uncertain. The material sequenced was peripheral blood. In DNA form, the CDR3 reads TGTGCCAGCTCACCACGGGAGACTAGCGGTTACAATGAGCAGTTCTTC. Translated, it gives CASSPRETSGYNEQFF.